The 8 T cell receptor beta chains below come from one sample, sequenced in a study of pediatric ulcerative colitis. This table comes from immunoSEQ multiplex PCR, and its TCRdb copy is limited to in-frame clones, with some not included. The table lists some 50,000 clones, about 78% of them singletons. One to two pinch biopsies were taken from the rectum during colonoscopy. Material for sequencing was gut tissue. The receptors derive from a girl aged 10-17 years with moderate ulcerative colitis.

The chain joins TRBV27 to TRBJ2-7; 9 nucleotides agree with TRBD2. V dropped 8 bases and J dropped 4; count of bases not matched to a gene: 9. CDR1 is MNHEY and CDR2 is SMNVEV in the germline V gene (reference sequence). CDR3 size: 14 residues. The CDR3 region is CASGSSGEIYEQYF. The CDR3 nucleotides are TGTGCCAGCGGATCTAGCGGGGAGATATACGAGCAGTACTTC.

The V and J genes are TRBV2 and TRBJ2-7, with D uncertain. The V gene's germline CDR1 is SNHLY and CDR2 FYNNEI. Trimming took 6 bases from V and 2 from J, leaving 5 bases between them. The CDR3 is 11 residues long. CDR3 nucleotides: TGTGCCAGCAGGGTTACCTACGAGCAGTACTTC. It yields the protein CASRVTYEQYF.

J is TRBJ2-1 and V is TRBV10-3; TRBD2 aligns across 10 bases. The CDR3 extends over 16 amino acids. The germline V gene has CDR1 ENHRY and CDR2 SYGVKD. V lost 2 bases to trimming and J lost 3 bases; unmatched junction nucleotides: 4. This chain's CDR3 is CAISEVAGGSYNEQFF. The CDR3 bases are TGTGCCATCAGTGAGGTAGCGGGGGGAAGCTACAATGAGCAGTTCTTC.

The chain carries TRBV6-6 and TRBJ2-7, with D maybe TRBD2 (7 bases). The germline V gene has CDR1 MNHNY and CDR2 SVGAGI (reference sequence). The ends were cut back, 2 bases at V and 2 bases at J, with 13 bases in the middle. CDR3 size: 15 residues. This CDR3 is CASSYKGGDPYEQYF. The CDR3 DNA is TGTGCCAGCAGTTACAAGGGGGGGGATCCCTACGAGCAGTACTTC.

This chain links TRBV28 with TRBJ2-3; the match to TRBD2 covers 7 bases. The CDR3 consists of 15 residues. The V and J ends lost 2 bases and 1 base, in that order; junction bases with no gene match: 3. Germline CDR1 MDHEN, CDR2 SYDVKM. CDR3 loop: CASSLTLAGTDTQYF. CDR3 sequence (DNA): TGTGCCAGCAGTTTAACCCTAGCGGGCACAGATACGCAGTATTTT.

The genes are TRBV4-1 and TRBJ1-2; tentatively, D is TRBD1 (6 bases). Between the trimmed V and J ends, which lost 4 bases and 1 base, there was a span of 13 bases. The CDR3 is made up of 15 amino acids. Germline CDR1 reads MGHRA; CDR2 reads YSYEKL. CDR3 DNA: TGCGCCAGCAGCCCCCGGGACAACCTTAACTATGGCTACACCTTC. It specifies CASSPRDNLNYGYTF.

V gene TRBV11-3 combines with J gene TRBJ2-1; TRBD1 might be the D (5 bases). Trimming took 0 bases from V and 9 from J, leaving 9 bases between them. There are 13 residues in the CDR3. CDR1 and CDR2 from the germline V gene are SGHNT and YENEEA. The CDR3 protein is CASSLDLQGEQFF. CDR3 bases: TGTGCCAGCAGCTTAGATTTGCAGGGTGAGCAGTTCTTC.

The chain is built from TRBV18 and TRBJ1-3, with D unresolved. The CDR3 contains 16 residues. The germline CDR1 and CDR2 sequences are KGHSH and LQKENI. V was clipped by 3 bases and J by 3 bases, with 15 bases between them. The CDR3 nucleotides read TGTGCCAGCTCACCGATCTTGGGGTCTAGTGGAAACACCATATATTTT. The encoded protein is CASSPILGSSGNTIYF. Drawing the rest from reference TRBV18 and TRBJ1-3, the complete variable domain is NAGVMQNPRHLVRRRGQEARLRCSPMKGHSHVYWYRQLPEEGLKFMVYLQKENIIDESGMPKERFSAEFPKEGPSILRIQQVVRGDSAAYFCASSPILGSSGNTIYFGEGSWLTVV.